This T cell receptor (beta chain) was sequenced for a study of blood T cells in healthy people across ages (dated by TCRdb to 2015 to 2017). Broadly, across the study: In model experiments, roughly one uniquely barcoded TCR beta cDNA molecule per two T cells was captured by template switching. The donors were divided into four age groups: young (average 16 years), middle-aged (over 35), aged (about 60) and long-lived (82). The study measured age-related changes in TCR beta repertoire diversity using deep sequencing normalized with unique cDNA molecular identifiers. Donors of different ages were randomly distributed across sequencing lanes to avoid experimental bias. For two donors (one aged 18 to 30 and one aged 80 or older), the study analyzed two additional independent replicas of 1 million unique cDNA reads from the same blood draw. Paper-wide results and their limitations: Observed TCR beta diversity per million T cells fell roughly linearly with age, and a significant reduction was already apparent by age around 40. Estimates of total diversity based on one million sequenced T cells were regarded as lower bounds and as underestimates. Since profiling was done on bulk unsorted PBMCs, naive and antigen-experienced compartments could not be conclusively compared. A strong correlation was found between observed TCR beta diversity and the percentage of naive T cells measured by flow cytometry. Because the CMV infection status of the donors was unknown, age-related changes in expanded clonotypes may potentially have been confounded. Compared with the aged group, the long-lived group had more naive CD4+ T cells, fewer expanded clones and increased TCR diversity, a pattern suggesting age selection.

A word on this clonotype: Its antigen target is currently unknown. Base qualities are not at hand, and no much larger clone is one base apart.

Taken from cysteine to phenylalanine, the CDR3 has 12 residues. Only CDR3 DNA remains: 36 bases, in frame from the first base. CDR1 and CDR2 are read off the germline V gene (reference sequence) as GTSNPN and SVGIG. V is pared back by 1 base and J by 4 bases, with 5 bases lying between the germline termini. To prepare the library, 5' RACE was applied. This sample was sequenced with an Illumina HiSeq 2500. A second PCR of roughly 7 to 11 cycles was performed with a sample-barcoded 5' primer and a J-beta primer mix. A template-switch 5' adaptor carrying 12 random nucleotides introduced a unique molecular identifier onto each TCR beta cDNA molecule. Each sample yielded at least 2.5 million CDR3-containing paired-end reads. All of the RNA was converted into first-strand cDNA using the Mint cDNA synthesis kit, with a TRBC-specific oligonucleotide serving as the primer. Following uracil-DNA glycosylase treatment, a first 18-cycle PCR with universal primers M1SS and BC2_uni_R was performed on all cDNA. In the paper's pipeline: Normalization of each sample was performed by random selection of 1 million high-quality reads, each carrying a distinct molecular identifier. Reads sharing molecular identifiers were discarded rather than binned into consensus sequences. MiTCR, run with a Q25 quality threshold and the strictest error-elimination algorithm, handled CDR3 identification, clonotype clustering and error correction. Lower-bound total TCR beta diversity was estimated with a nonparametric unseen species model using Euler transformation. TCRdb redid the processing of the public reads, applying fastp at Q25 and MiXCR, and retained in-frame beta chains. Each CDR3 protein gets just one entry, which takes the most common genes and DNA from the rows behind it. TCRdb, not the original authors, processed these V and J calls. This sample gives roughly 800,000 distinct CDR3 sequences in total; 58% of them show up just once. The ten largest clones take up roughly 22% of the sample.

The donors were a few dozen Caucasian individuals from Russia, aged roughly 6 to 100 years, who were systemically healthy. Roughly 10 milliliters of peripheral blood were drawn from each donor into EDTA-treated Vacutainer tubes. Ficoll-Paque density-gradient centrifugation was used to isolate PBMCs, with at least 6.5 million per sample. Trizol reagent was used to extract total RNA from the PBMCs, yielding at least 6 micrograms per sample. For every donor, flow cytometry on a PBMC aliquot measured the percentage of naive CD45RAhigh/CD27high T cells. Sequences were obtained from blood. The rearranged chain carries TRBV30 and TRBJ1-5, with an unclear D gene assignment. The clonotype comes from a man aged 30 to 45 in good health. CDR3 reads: CAWSDSNQPQHF. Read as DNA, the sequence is TGTGCCTGGAGTGATTCAAATCAGCCCCAGCATTTT.